The 2 T cell receptor beta chains in this list originate from one sample, sequenced in a study of cytomegalovirus exposure and HLA in healthy donors. Primers: 60 Vbeta forward and 13 Jbeta reverse. Clones were read by immunoSEQ multiplex PCR, and TCRdb kept only the in-frame ones, dropping some. The data show 80,000 to 95,000 clones, 80% to 90% seen once. Sequencing input: PBMCs. These receptors were obtained from a young woman in good health and CMV-seronegative.

V gene TRBV19 combines with J gene TRBJ1-5, with a tentative D call TRBD1 (5 bases). Trimming took 3 bases from V and 3 from J, leaving 12 bases between them. The CDR3 is 15 residues long. Germline V gene sequence: CDR1 LNHDA, CDR2 SQIVND (reference sequence). This chain's CDR3 is CASSIGGIYNQPQHF. The CDR3 nucleotides read TGTGCCAGTAGTATTGGGGGGATCTACAATCAGCCCCAGCATTTT.

This rearrangement joins TRBV19 to TRBJ2-1; 11 bases match TRBD2. The V segment lost 2 bases and the J segment 2 bases; nucleotides outside the gene matches: 8. The CDR3 covers 18 residues. CDR1 and CDR2 (germline): LNHDA, SQIVND (reference sequence). CDR3 bases: TGTGCCAGTAGTATAACGCCTGTGACTAGCGGGACCTACAATGAGCAGTTCTTC. Its protein is CASSITPVTSGTYNEQFF. The complete variable domain, with remaining parts taken from reference TRBV19 and TRBJ2-1, reads DGGITQSPKYLFRKEGQNVTLSCEQNLNHDAMYWYRQDPGQGLRLIYYSQIVNDFQKGDIAEGYSVSREKKESFPLTVTSAQKNPTAFYLCASSITPVTSGTYNEQFFGPGTRLTVL.